One T cell receptor beta chain is described in this entry. The antigen remains unidentified. V was clipped by 3 bases and J by 2 bases, with 11 bases between them. This CDR3 has 15 amino acids. Germline CDR1 reads SGHTA; CDR2 reads FQGNSA. The data belong to a study of cytomegalovirus exposure and HLA in healthy donors. Study-level results: It was approximately 170 TCR beta chains that were listed as cytomegalovirus-associated. Most likely, a cluster of highly shared sequence variants arose as a sequencing artifact.

PCR used 60 Vbeta primers and 13 Jbeta primers. Authors' analysis steps: Roughly 11 million shared chains were among the 60 million to 80 million unique TCR beta chains that a later analysis counted. Sequencing used immunoSEQ multiplex PCR; TCRdb keeps in-frame clones, though not all of them. That table furnishes V, J and clone size, whereas the DNA furnished D and trimming. The sample carries about 190,000 clones, more than 65% recorded once. The sequence was obtained from a man in his fifties or sixties in good health and CMV-seronegative. Sequences were obtained from PBMCs. The chain couples TRBV7-2 to TRBJ2-1; D gene unclear. CDR3 bases: TGTGCCAGCAGCTTGACACGATCTCCCTACAATGAGCAGTTCTTC. Translating it yields CASSLTRSPYNEQFF. Combining the CDR3 with reference TRBV7-2 and TRBJ2-1 gives the whole variable domain GAGVSQSPSNKVTEKGKDVELRCDPISGHTALYWYRQSLGQGLEFLIYFQGNSAPDKSGLPSDRFSAERTGGSVSTLTIQRTQQEDSAVYLCASSLTRSPYNEQFFGPGTRLTVL.